This T cell receptor (beta chain) was obtained from a study of T cell changes during pregnancy in multiple sclerosis. In germline, CDR1 is GTSNPN, CDR2 SVGIG (reference sequence). This CDR3 has 14 residues. The J segment lost 3 bases and the V segment lost 4 bases, leaving 5 bases of the junction unmatched. The protocol was immunoSEQ multiplex PCR, while the TCRdb copy is restricted to in-frame clones and leaves out a portion. The sample includes 85,000 to 130,000 clones, roughly 90% seen only once; the top ten take around 1.5%. This material consisted of peripheral blood, taken after pregnancy. This chain connects TRBV30 to TRBJ2-3; TRBD2 aligns across 9 bases. The clonotype comes from a female donor with multiple sclerosis, enrolled in a pregnancy study. Here the CDR3 reads CAWKGLAGTDTQYF. DNA of the CDR3: TGTGCCTGGAAAGGTCTAGCGGGAACAGATACGCAGTATTTT.